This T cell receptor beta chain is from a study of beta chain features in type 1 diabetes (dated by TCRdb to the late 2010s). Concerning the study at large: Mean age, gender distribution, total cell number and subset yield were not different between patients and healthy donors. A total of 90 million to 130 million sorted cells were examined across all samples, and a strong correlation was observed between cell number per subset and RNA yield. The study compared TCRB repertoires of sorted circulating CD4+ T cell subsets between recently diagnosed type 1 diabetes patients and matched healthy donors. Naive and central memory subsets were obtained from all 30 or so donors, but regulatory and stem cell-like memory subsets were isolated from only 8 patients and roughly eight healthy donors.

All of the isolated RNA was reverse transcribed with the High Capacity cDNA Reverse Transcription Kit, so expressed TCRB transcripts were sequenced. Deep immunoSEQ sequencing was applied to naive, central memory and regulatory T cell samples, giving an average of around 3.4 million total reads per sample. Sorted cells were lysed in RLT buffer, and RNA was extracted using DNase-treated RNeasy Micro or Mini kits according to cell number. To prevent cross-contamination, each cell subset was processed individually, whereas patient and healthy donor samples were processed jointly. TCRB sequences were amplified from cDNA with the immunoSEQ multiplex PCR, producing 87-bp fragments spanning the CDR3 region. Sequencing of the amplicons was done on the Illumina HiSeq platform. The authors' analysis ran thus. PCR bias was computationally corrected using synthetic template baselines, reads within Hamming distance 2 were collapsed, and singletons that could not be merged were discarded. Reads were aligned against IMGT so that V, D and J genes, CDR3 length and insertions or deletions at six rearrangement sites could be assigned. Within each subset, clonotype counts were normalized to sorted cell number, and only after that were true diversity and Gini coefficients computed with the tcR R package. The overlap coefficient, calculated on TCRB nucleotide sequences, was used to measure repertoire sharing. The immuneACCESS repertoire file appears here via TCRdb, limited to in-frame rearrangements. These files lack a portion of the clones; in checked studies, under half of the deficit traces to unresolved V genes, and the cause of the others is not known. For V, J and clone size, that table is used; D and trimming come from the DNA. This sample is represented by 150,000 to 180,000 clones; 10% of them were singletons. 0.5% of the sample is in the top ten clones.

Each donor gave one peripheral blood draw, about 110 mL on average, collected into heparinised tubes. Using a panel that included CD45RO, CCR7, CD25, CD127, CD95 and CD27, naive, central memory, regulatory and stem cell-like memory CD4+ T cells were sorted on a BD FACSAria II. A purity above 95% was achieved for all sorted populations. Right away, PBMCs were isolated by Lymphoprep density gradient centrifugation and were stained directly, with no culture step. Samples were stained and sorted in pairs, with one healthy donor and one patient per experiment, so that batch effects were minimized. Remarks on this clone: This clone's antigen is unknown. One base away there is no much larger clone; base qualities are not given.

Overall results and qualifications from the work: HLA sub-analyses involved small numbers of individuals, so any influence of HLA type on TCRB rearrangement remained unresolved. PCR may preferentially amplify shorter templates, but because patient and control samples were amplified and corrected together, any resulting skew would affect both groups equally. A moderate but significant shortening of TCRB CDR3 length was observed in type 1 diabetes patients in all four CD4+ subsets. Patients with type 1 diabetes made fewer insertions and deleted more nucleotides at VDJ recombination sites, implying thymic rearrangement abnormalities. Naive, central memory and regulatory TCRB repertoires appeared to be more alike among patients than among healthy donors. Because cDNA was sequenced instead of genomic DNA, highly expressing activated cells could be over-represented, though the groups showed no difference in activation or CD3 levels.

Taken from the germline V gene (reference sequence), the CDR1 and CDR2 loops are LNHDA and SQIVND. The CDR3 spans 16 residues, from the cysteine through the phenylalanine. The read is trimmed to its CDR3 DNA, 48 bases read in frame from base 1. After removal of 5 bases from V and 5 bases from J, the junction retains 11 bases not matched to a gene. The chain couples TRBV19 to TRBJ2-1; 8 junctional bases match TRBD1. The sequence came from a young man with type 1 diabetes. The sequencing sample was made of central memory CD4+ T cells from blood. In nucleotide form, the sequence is TGTGCCAGTAGTCCGCGGCGGGGACAGGAACACAATGAGCAGTTCTTC. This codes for CASSPRRGQEHNEQFF. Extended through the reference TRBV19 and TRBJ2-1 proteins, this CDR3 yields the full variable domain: DGGITQSPKYLFRKEGQNVTLSCEQNLNHDAMYWYRQDPGQGLRLIYYSQIVNDFQKGDIAEGYSVSREKKESFPLTVTSAQKNPTAFYLCASSPRRGQEHNEQFFGPGTRLTVL.